This is a list of T cell receptor beta chains from one sample in a study of blood T cell repertoires in COVID-19. Profiling relied on immunoSEQ multiplex PCR, and the TCRdb table lists in-frame clones only, not all of them. This table holds over 400,000 clones, 80% to 90% found once. Source material: peripheral blood. All receptors derive from a human donor in a cohort sampled during active COVID-19. Each CDR3 is given with its conserved first and last residue. A D gene is named only where the DNA matches it firmly. Some rows mark clone size as missing; the rest say once, few, many or name a class of expanded clone.

J: TRBJ2-7
V: TRBV11-1
D: .
size: once
CDR3: CASSLNEGYTYEQYF
DNA: TGTGCCAGCAGCTTAAACGAGGGCTACACCTACGAGCAGTACTTC

J: TRBJ1-1
V: TRBV5-6
D: .
size: .
CDR3: CASSRITMLGVDTEAFF
DNA: TGTGCCAGCAGCCGTATTACAATGTTAGGAGTCGACACTGAAGCTTTCTTT

J: TRBJ1-3
V: TRBV5-1
D: TRBD1
size: .
CDR3: CASSLGQGARNTIYF
DNA: TGCGCCAGCAGCTTGGGACAGGGGGCTAGGAACACCATATATTTT

J: TRBJ1-1
V: TRBV5-1
D: .
size: .
CDR3: CASSVEGNTEAFF
DNA: TGCGCCAGCAGCGTCGAGGGGAACACTGAAGCTTTCTTT

J: TRBJ2-7
V: TRBV18
D: .
size: .
CDR3: CASYQGRVPAYEQYF
DNA: TGTGCCAGCTACCAGGGGCGGGTGCCTGCCTACGAGCAGTACTTC

J: TRBJ1-4
V: TRBV5-4
D: TRBD1
size: .
CDR3: CASSLAGGTGNEKLFF
DNA: TGTGCCAGCAGCTTGGCCGGAGGGACAGGTAATGAAAAACTGTTTTTT

J: TRBJ2-1
V: TRBV18
D: TRBD2
size: .
CDR3: CASSDLAGGNEQFF
DNA: TGTGCCAGCTCAGACCTAGCGGGAGGTAATGAGCAGTTCTTC

J: TRBJ2-5
V: TRBV9
D: TRBD2
size: .
CDR3: CASSPDLAGGEETQYF
DNA: TGTGCCAGCAGCCCAGACCTAGCGGGAGGGGAAGAGACCCAGTACTTC

J: TRBJ1-3
V: TRBV2
D: .
size: .
CDR3: CASTESAYPGDTIYF
DNA: TGTGCCAGCACCGAGTCCGCTTATCCAGGGGACACCATATATTTT

J: TRBJ2-7
V: TRBV19
D: .
size: .
CDR3: CASSMGPGLYF
DNA: TGTGCCAGTAGTATGGGTCCAGGGCTTTACTTC

J: TRBJ2-3
V: TRBV5-4
D: .
size: .
CDR3: CASSLGATDTQYF
DNA: TGTGCCAGCAGCTTGGGAGCCACAGATACGCAGTATTTT

J: TRBJ2-5
V: TRBV7-2
D: TRBD2
size: .
CDR3: CASSFLGEGRSETQYF
DNA: TGTGCCAGCAGCTTTCTGGGGGAGGGCCGATCCGAGACCCAGTACTTC

J: TRBJ2-3
V: TRBV28
D: TRBD2
size: .
CDR3: CASSLTSGGVTDTQYF
DNA: TGTGCCAGCAGTTTAACTAGCGGGGGAGTCACAGATACGCAGTATTTT

J: TRBJ2-7
V: TRBV3-1/TRBV3-2
D: .
size: once
CDR3: CASNSGYEQYF
DNA: TGTGCCAGCAATTCCGGGTACGAGCAGTATTTC

J: TRBJ1-5
V: TRBV7-2
D: .
size: .
CDR3: CASSLDLNQPQHF
DNA: TGTGCCAGCAGCTTAGATCTGAATCAGCCCCAGCATTTT

J: TRBJ1-5
V: TRBV19
D: .
size: .
CDR3: CASSIPQVAPLPQHF
DNA: TGTGCCAGTAGTATCCCCCAGGTTGCCCCTCTCCCCCAGCATTTT

J: TRBJ1-1
V: TRBV19
D: .
size: .
CDR3: CASSIDGWDTEAFF
DNA: TGTGCCAGTAGTATCGACGGGTGGGACACTGAAGCTTTCTTT

J: TRBJ1-1
V: TRBV4-2
D: TRBD1
size: once
CDR3: CASSPYEQGGNAEAFF
DNA: TGTGCCAGCAGCCCCTATGAACAGGGGGGTAACGCTGAAGCTTTCTTT

J: TRBJ1-2
V: TRBV3-1/TRBV3-2
D: .
size: few
CDR3: CASSQDPGSALDTF
DNA: TGTGCCAGCAGCCAAGACCCAGGTTCTGCATTGGACACCTTC

J: TRBJ1-1
V: TRBV5-6
D: TRBD1
size: .
CDR3: CASSFIDRVNTEAFF
DNA: TGTGCCAGCAGTTTTATCGACAGGGTGAACACTGAAGCTTTCTTT

J: TRBJ2-7
V: TRBV18
D: TRBD2
size: .
CDR3: CASSPGASGSHEQYF
DNA: TGTGCCAGCTCACCGGGGGCTAGCGGGAGCCACGAGCAGTACTTC

J: TRBJ2-2
V: TRBV4-2
D: .
size: .
CDR3: CASSHAPPGSGELFF
DNA: TGTGCCAGCAGCCACGCTCCTCCGGGATCCGGGGAGCTGTTTTTT

J: TRBJ1-2
V: TRBV7-9
D: .
size: once
CDR3: CASSPIWGAGYTF
DNA: TGTGCCAGCAGCCCCATTTGGGGCGCCGGCTACACCTTC

J: TRBJ1-1
V: TRBV3-1/TRBV3-2
D: TRBD1
size: .
CDR3: CASSQAKGASTEAFF
DNA: TGTGCCAGCAGCCAAGCAAAGGGGGCGAGCACTGAAGCTTTCTTT

J: TRBJ1-4
V: TRBV7-8
D: TRBD1
size: .
CDR3: CASSGRDRDSATNEKLFF
DNA: TGTGCCAGCAGCGGTCGGGACAGAGACTCTGCAACTAATGAAAAACTGTTTTTT

J: TRBJ2-4
V: TRBV5-4
D: .
size: .
CDR3: CASSFGAGPPEIQYF
DNA: TGTGCCAGCAGCTTTGGGGCGGGACCTCCGGAGATTCAGTACTTC

J: TRBJ2-1
V: TRBV5-1
D: .
size: once
CDR3: CASSLDGGIPYNEQFF
DNA: TGCGCCAGCAGCTTGGACGGCGGGATCCCCTACAATGAGCAGTTCTTC

J: TRBJ2-7
V: TRBV30
D: TRBD1
size: once
CDR3: CAWSVSGQGFYEQYF
DNA: TGTGCCTGGAGTGTATCAGGACAGGGGTTTTACGAGCAGTACTTC